The 28 T cell receptor beta chains below come from one sample, sequenced in a study of OX40 agonist ivuxolimab in advanced cancers. Data came from immunoSEQ multiplex PCR; TCRdb stores just in-frame clones and leaves some out. The sample shows about 72,000 clones, about 90% of them seen only once. The sequences come from CD4+ or CD8+ T cells sorted from blood, collected in a trial of the OX40 agonist ivuxolimab. The receptors come from an adult with an advanced solid tumor such as melanoma, head and neck, liver or kidney cancer.

V usage is TRBV6-1 and J usage is TRBJ1-1; 9 nucleotides line up with TRBD1. The germline V gene has CDR1 MNHNS and CDR2 SASEGT. This CDR3 has 14 amino acids. The trim removed 2 bases at V and 5 bases at J, leaving 3 bases unmatched. As DNA, the CDR3 is TGTGCCAGCAGTGAAAGGGACAGGGCTACTGAAGCTTTCTTT. Translating gives CASSERDRATEAFF.

V gene TRBV11-2 combines with J gene TRBJ2-5; D remains unclear. V dropped 1 base and J dropped 3 bases, with 6 bases sitting between them. The germline CDR1 and CDR2 sequences are SGHAT and FQNNGV. There are 13 residues in the CDR3. This chain's CDR3 is CASSLVGEETQYF. CDR3 bases: TGTGCCAGCAGCTTAGTCGGAGAAGAGACCCAGTACTTC. Complete variable domain (other parts from reference TRBV11-2 and TRBJ2-5): EAGVAQSPRYKIIEKRQSVAFWCNPISGHATLYWYQQILGQGPKLLIQFQNNGVVDDSQLPKDRFSAERLKGVDSTLKIQPAKLEDSAVYLCASSLVGEETQYFGPGTRLLVL.

This rearrangement joins TRBV6-5 to TRBJ2-1; TRBD1 matches at 7 bases. CDR1 is MNHEY, CDR2 SVGAGI, per germline. V trimming: 4 bases; J trimming: 0 bases; junction bases outside the gene matches: 6. This CDR3 has 16 amino acids. The CDR3 region is CASSSSTGSSYNEQFF. CDR3 nucleotides: TGTGCCAGCAGTTCCTCGACAGGGAGCTCCTACAATGAGCAGTTCTTC.

The rearrangement joins TRBV6-1 to TRBJ1-4; maybe TRBD1 (6 bases). The V end lost 3 bases, the J end lost 7 bases, and 15 bases lay between the germline ends. The germline V gene has CDR1 MNHNS and CDR2 SASEGT. This CDR3 region has 15 residues. CDR3 amino acids: CASSDGQGRGEKLFF. CDR3 in DNA: TGTGCCAGCAGTGACGGTCAGGGGCGCGGTGAAAAACTGTTTTTT.

The rearrangement links TRBV5-4 to TRBJ2-7, with 12 bases fitting TRBD2. V shed 4 bases and J 2 bases; nucleotides not matched to a gene: 7. This CDR3 is 16 amino acids long. Germline assignment: CDR1 SGHNT and CDR2 YYREEE (reference sequence). The CDR3 DNA follows: TGTGCCAGCAGCCCCACTAGCGGGAGGAGCCCCTACGAGCAGTACTTC. Protein: CASSPTSGRSPYEQYF.

The rearrangement uses TRBV7-9 and TRBJ1-6; a weak D match, TRBD1 (6 bases). V lost 5 bases, J lost 10 bases, and 15 bases lay in between. This CDR3 comprises 14 residues. Per germline, CDR1 SEHNR and CDR2 FQNEAQ (reference sequence). The CDR3 sequence: CASSLSRGGSPLHF. CDR3 bases: TGTGCCAGCAGCCTAAGCAGGGGAGGGTCACCCCTCCACTTT.

The chain employs TRBV10-1 and TRBJ2-3; tentative D call: TRBD1 (5 bases). The CDR3 consists of 13 residues. Germline V gene sequence: CDR1 WNHNN, CDR2 SYGVQD (reference sequence). Trimming cost V 6 bases and J 1 base, with 8 bases left between them. CDR3 protein: CASRSQGTDTQYF. The CDR3 DNA sequence: TGCGCCAGCAGGTCACAGGGCACAGATACGCAGTATTTT.

This rearrangement joins TRBV19 to TRBJ1-5; the D gene is possibly TRBD1 (6 bases). V lost 9 bases and J 3 bases, leaving 12 bases between the germline ends. Looked up from germline, CDR1 is LNHDA and CDR2 is SQIVND (reference sequence). This CDR3 region has 13 residues. The CDR3 sequence is CASNRDTNQPQHF. The CDR3 DNA reads TGTGCCAGCAACCGGGACACCAATCAGCCCCAGCATTTT.

The chain has TRBV30 and TRBJ2-5, with D unclear. Germline-derived CDR1 and CDR2 are GTSNPN and SVGIG (reference sequence). The CDR3 spans 13 residues. V lost 4 bases to trimming and J lost 2 bases, with 11 bases between them. The CDR3 protein is CAWTGAKQETQYF. In DNA form, the CDR3 reads TGTGCCTGGACTGGAGCTAAACAAGAGACCCAGTACTTC. Together with reference TRBV30 and TRBJ2-5, the CDR3 gives the full variable domain: SQTIHQWPATLVQPVGSPLSLECTVEGTSNPNLYWYRQAAGRGLQLLFYSVGIGQISSEVPQNLSASRPQDRQFILSSKKLLLSDSGFYLCAWTGAKQETQYFGPGTRLLVL.

This chain joins TRBV19 and TRBJ1-1; maybe TRBD1 (5 bases). Germline lookup yields CDR1 LNHDA and CDR2 SQIVND (reference sequence). The CDR3 spans 13 residues. V shed 4 bases and J shed 4 bases, with 10 bases lying between them. CDR3 nucleotide sequence: TGTGCCAGTAGTAGGTTGGGGGTCACTGAAGCTTTCTTT. Translation: CASSRLGVTEAFF.

V gene TRBV2 combines with J gene TRBJ2-3, with TRBD2 matching over 12 bases. V shed 5 bases, J shed 3 bases, and the junction held 6 bases outside the gene matches. Looked up from germline, CDR1 is SNHLY and CDR2 is FYNNEI. This CDR3 comprises 16 residues. CDR3 in amino acids: CASSSTSGGRTDTQYF. In nucleotides, the CDR3 is TGTGCCAGCAGTTCGACTAGCGGGGGAAGGACAGATACGCAGTATTTT.

This clone was counted between two and nine times. This chain links TRBV4-1 with TRBJ1-1; 9 bases agree with TRBD1. In germline, CDR1 is MGHRA, CDR2 YSYEKL. With 3 bases clipped from V and 1 base from J, the junction kept 3 bases outside the gene matches. The CDR3 runs to 15 residues. CDR3 sequence: CASSQGQGKNTEAFF. The CDR3 bases are TGCGCCAGCAGCCAGGGACAGGGAAAGAACACTGAAGCTTTCTTT.

V gene TRBV18 combines with J gene TRBJ2-5; possibly TRBD2 for D (6 bases). The V and J ends lost 2 bases and 5 bases respectively, with 18 bases between them. The CDR3 is 16 amino acids. Germline V lookup: CDR1 KGHSH, CDR2 LQKENI. The CDR3, as DNA: TGTGCCAGCTCACCAGGGAAGCTAGGGACTTGGGAGACCCAGTACTTC. It translates to CASSPGKLGTWETQYF. Combining the CDR3 with reference TRBV18 and TRBJ2-5 gives the whole variable domain NAGVMQNPRHLVRRRGQEARLRCSPMKGHSHVYWYRQLPEEGLKFMVYLQKENIIDESGMPKERFSAEFPKEGPSILRIQQVVRGDSAAYFCASSPGKLGTWETQYFGPGTRLLVL.

The chain joins TRBV5-1 to TRBJ2-1, with D perhaps matching TRBD1 or TRBD2 (5 bases each). The CDR3 extends over 15 amino acids. Germline CDR1 SGHRS, CDR2 YFSETQ. Trimming took off 0 bases at V and 7 bases at J, with 14 bases between the two ends. CDR3 DNA sequence: TGCGCCAGCAGCTTGGCCGGGGCCCCAAGGAATGAGCAGTTCTTC. It translates to CASSLAGAPRNEQFF.

The rearrangement uses TRBV11-3 and TRBJ2-1; 10 bases fit TRBD2. Germline V gene sequence: CDR1 SGHNT, CDR2 YENEEA. The trim removed 5 bases at V and 7 bases at J, leaving 11 bases unmatched. This CDR3 contains 16 residues. CDR3 protein: CASSPRGTSVRNEQFF. CDR3 bases: TGTGCCAGCAGCCCACGAGGGACTAGCGTCCGGAATGAGCAGTTCTTC. Variable domain in full (rest from reference TRBV11-3 and TRBJ2-1): EAGVVQSPRYKIIEKKQPVAFWCNPISGHNTLYWYLQNLGQGPELLIRYENEEAVDDSQLPKDRFSAERLKGVDSTLKIQPAELGDSAVYLCASSPRGTSVRNEQFFGPGTRLTVL.

Worth noting for this clone: An end of the junction differs from the germline gene, which may be a read error. This chain joins TRBV7-2 and TRBJ2-7; no reliable D call. The CDR3 is 15 amino acids. The germline gives CDR1 SGHTA, CDR2 FQGNSA. In nucleotides, the CDR3 is TGTGCCAGCAGCTCCCAAGCCGGGCCCTCCCACGAGCAGTACTTC. Residues: CASSSQAGPSHEQYF.

Regarding this clone: The junction departs from germline at one end; a sequencing error may be responsible. This chain joins TRBV19 and TRBJ1-2, with D possibly matching TRBD1 (6 bases). The CDR3 is made up of 12 amino acids. CDR1 and CDR2 from the germline V gene are LNHDA and SQIVND (reference sequence). CDR3 loop: CAGRTDRPGYTF. Written as DNA, the CDR3 is TGTGCCGGTAGGACCGACAGGCCCGGCTACACCTTC.

Details on this clone: The identical CDR3 is also encoded by other nucleotide sequences in the sample. The chain links TRBV20-1 to TRBJ2-5, with no clear D. The CDR3 runs 10 residues. The germline V gene has CDR1 DFQATT and CDR2 SNEGSKA (reference sequence). V lost 0 bases, J lost 4 bases, and 0 bases lay in between. The CDR3 loop reads CSAREETQYF. CDR3 DNA: TGCAGTGCTAGAGAAGAGACCCAGTACTTC.

The gene calls are TRBV11-2 and TRBJ1-1, with TRBD1 matching over 7 bases. The CDR3 has 14 residues. Germline lookup yields CDR1 SGHAT and CDR2 FQNNGV. V dropped 2 bases and J dropped 3; count of bases not matched to a gene: 3. In DNA, the CDR3 is TGTGCCAGCAGCTTACGGGACAGCGACACTGAAGCTTTCTTT. Amino acids: CASSLRDSDTEAFF.

The chain is built from TRBV5-1 and TRBJ1-5; 7 bases match TRBD1. The CDR3 spans 15 residues. Per germline, CDR1 SGHRS and CDR2 YFSETQ. The V gene end was trimmed by 4 bases and the J gene end by 3 bases; junction bases not matched to a gene: 7. The CDR3 is CASSRGTADNQPQHF. In DNA form, the CDR3 reads TGCGCCAGCAGCCGTGGGACAGCCGACAATCAGCCCCAGCATTTT.

This chain connects TRBV5-1 to TRBJ2-2; D not certain. The CDR3 extends over 15 amino acids. V was pared by 0 bases and J by 6 bases, with 12 bases between. The germline gives CDR1 SGHRS, CDR2 YFSETQ. The CDR3 DNA reads as TGCGCCAGCAGCTTGGACCCTACCGGAGCCGGGGAGCTGTTTTTT. Amino acids: CASSLDPTGAGELFF.

This clone turned up a few times. V and J are TRBV7-9 and TRBJ1-2; maybe TRBD1 (5 bases). CDR3 length: 12 amino acids. Trimming took 5 bases from V and 8 from J, leaving 12 bases between them. Germline V CDR1 and CDR2: SEHNR, FQNEAQ (reference sequence). The CDR3, as DNA: TGTGCCAGCAGCCCCGACAGTAGGGGCTACACCTTC. Translated: CASSPDSRGYTF.

This clone turned up a few times. This sequence joins TRBV11-2 and TRBJ1-6; D may be TRBD1 (6 bases). The CDR3 spans 16 residues. The ends were cut back, 4 bases at V and 5 bases at J, with 15 bases in the middle. CDR1 and CDR2 from the germline V gene are SGHAT and FQNNGV. The CDR3 spells CASSSPRGAHNSPLHF. The CDR3 DNA reads TGTGCCAGCAGCTCCCCTCGGGGGGCCCATAATTCACCCCTCCACTTT.

The chain combines TRBV6-1 with TRBJ2-1; 9 positions match TRBD2. Germline CDR1 MNHNS, CDR2 SASEGT. V lost 6 bases, J lost 0 bases, and 3 bases stayed unmatched. The CDR3 loop spans 15 amino acids. The CDR3, as DNA: TGTGCCAGCAGGGGCGGGAGGGGCTCCTACAATGAGCAGTTCTTC. This encodes CASRGGRGSYNEQFF.

The chain recombines TRBV7-9 with TRBJ1-1; D perhaps matches TRBD1 (6 bases). CDR1 is SEHNR and CDR2 is FQNEAQ in the germline V gene (reference sequence). V was shortened by 6 bases and J by 1 base, with 15 bases between the two germline ends. CDR3 length: 15 residues. CDR3 amino acids: CASRNQGTENTEAFF. The CDR3 nucleotides read TGTGCCAGCAGGAACCAGGGGACCGAGAACACTGAAGCTTTCTTT.

This chain links TRBV14 with TRBJ2-3; no definite D call. Trimming took off 2 bases at V and 10 bases at J, with 13 bases between the two ends. This CDR3 comprises 13 residues. Germline V gene data show CDR1 as SGHDN and CDR2 as FVKESK. The CDR3: CASSQHYSEPQYF. In DNA, the CDR3 is TGTGCCAGCAGCCAACATTATTCAGAGCCGCAGTATTTT.

V is TRBV6-5 and J is TRBJ1-5; D possibly corresponds to TRBD1 (6 bases). There are 15 residues in the CDR3. Between the trimmed V and J ends, which lost 6 bases and 0 bases, there was a span of 12 bases. Germline CDR1 is MNHEY and CDR2 is SVGAGI. The CDR3 sequence: CASRIRGASNQPQHF. The CDR3 nucleotides are TGTGCCAGCAGGATCCGGGGGGCTAGCAATCAGCCCCAGCATTTT.

The chain is built from TRBV18 and TRBJ1-1, with D hard to call. The V end lost 2 bases, the J end lost 1 base, and 11 bases lay between the germline ends. Germline V gives CDR1 KGHSH, CDR2 LQKENI. The CDR3 covers 15 residues. The CDR3 bases are TGTGCCAGCTCACCAACGTACGGGGAGAACACTGAAGCTTTCTTT. Encoded protein: CASSPTYGENTEAFF.